What follows are 18 T cell receptor beta chains derived from one specimen sequenced in a study of a mutant IDH1 vaccine in newly diagnosed glioma. Their antigen targets remain unknown. Indicated time point: week 5, during vaccination. A single vaccine dose contained 300 ug of mutant IDH1 20-mer peptide, and topical imiquimod was used with it. This table comes from immunoSEQ multiplex PCR, and its TCRdb copy is limited to in-frame clones, with some not included. Of tens of thousands of clones in the sample, about 87% were seen once. The starting material was PBMCs, obtained from a glioma patient whose treatment included an IDH1 peptide vaccine. The origin of the receptors is a woman in her thirties or forties with glioma.

V gene TRBV4-1 combines with J gene TRBJ2-1; 9 bases are shared with TRBD2. The ends lost 2 bases at V and 5 bases at J; junction bases unmatched: 4. Germline CDR1 MGHRA, CDR2 YSYEKL. CDR3 length: 15 residues. Here the CDR3 DNA reads TGCGCCAGCAGCCAATTTCCTAGCGGGAACAATGAGCAGTTCTTC. Translated: CASSQFPSGNNEQFF.

The rearrangement uses TRBV4-2 and TRBJ2-1, with TRBD2 identical over 11 bases. The CDR3 covers 19 residues. The germline V gene encodes CDR1 LGHNA and CDR2 YNFKEQ. Trimming at V came to 1 base and at J to 5 bases, leaving 13 bases not matched to a gene. The CDR3: CASSQALFGLAGGHNEQFF. As DNA, the CDR3 is TGTGCCAGCAGCCAAGCTTTGTTCGGCCTAGCGGGAGGCCACAATGAGCAGTTCTTC.

V is TRBV27 and J is TRBJ1-2, with 9 bases matching TRBD1. The germline CDR1 and CDR2 sequences are MNHEY and SMNVEV (reference sequence). V dropped 6 bases and J dropped 7; count of bases not matched to a gene: 6. There are 13 residues in the CDR3. The DNA for the CDR3 is TGTGCCAGCAGAGCCGGGACAGGGACTGGCTACACCTTC. Translation: CASRAGTGTGYTF.

The chain couples TRBV12-5 to TRBJ1-1; 12 bases align to TRBD1. The CDR3 runs 14 residues. Trimming took 6 bases from V and 4 from J; bases not matched to a gene: 3. The germline gives CDR1 LGHNT, CDR2 FRNRAP. The CDR3 region has the DNA TGTGCTAGTGGGGGACAGGGGGCGGCCACTGAAGCTTTCTTT. This translates into CASGGQGAATEAFF. The entire variable domain, with the rest obtained from reference TRBV12-5 and TRBJ1-1, is as follows: DARVTQTPRHKVTEMGQEVTMRCQPILGHNTVFWYRQTMMQGLELLAYFRNRAPLDDSGMPKDRFSAEMPDATLATLKIQPSEPRDSAVYFCASGGQGAATEAFFGQGTRLTVV.

The chain employs TRBV7-9 and TRBJ2-7, with a possible D match to TRBD1 (5 bases). CDR1 is SEHNR, CDR2 FQNEAQ, per germline (reference sequence). There are 14 residues in the CDR3. Trimming cost V 5 bases and J 1 base, with 12 bases left between them. CDR3: CASSADRASYEQYF. The DNA of the CDR3 is TGTGCCAGCAGCGCAGACAGAGCATCCTACGAGCAGTACTTC.

This clone was observed a few times. The chain links TRBV2 to TRBJ2-7; 12 bases map to TRBD2. The length of the CDR3 is 16 residues. The J segment lost 2 bases and the V segment lost 6 bases, leaving 8 bases of the junction unmatched. Looked up from germline, CDR1 is SNHLY and CDR2 is FYNNEI. CDR3 DNA: TGTGCCAGCAGCCCGGGGACTAGCGGGTTTCCCTACGAGCAGTACTTC. It codes for CASSPGTSGFPYEQYF.

The V gene is TRBV5-4, the J gene TRBJ2-7; D may be TRBD2 (6 bases). Trimming cost V 4 bases and J 3 bases, with 17 bases left between them. CDR1 and CDR2 from the germline V gene are SGHNT and YYREEE (reference sequence). The length of the CDR3 is 15 residues. This CDR3 reads CASSLDGGDLYEQYF. In nucleotides, the CDR3 is TGTGCCAGCAGCCTAGACGGGGGAGACCTCTACGAGCAGTACTTC.

The gene calls are TRBV7-6 and TRBJ1-3; D remains ambiguous. The CDR3 is 17 residues long. Germline-derived CDR1 and CDR2 are SGHVS and FNYEAQ. Trimming pared 1 base from V and 0 bases from J, leaving 13 bases between. In nucleotides, the CDR3 is TGTGCCAGCAGCTTAGACCCTCCCGGGAGCTCTGGAAACACCATATATTTT. This translates into CASSLDPPGSSGNTIYF. The variable domain in full, with the rest retrieved from reference TRBV7-6 and TRBJ1-3, is GAGVSQSPRYKVTKRGQDVALRCDPISGHVSLYWYRQALGQGPEFLTYFNYEAQQDKSGLPNDRFSAERPEGSISTLTIQRTEQRDSAMYRCASSLDPPGSSGNTIYFGEGSWLTVV.

This chain uses TRBV7-2 with TRBJ2-1, with 15 bases fitting TRBD2. CDR3 length: 18 amino acids. CDR1 and CDR2 from the germline V gene are SGHTA and FQGNSA. V trimming: 5 bases; J trimming: 3 bases; junction bases outside the gene matches: 8. CDR3 nucleotides: TGTGCCAGCAGCGTGGGACTAGCGGGGGGCCCCTACTACAATGAGCAGTTCTTC. Translation: CASSVGLAGGPYYNEQFF.

The chain employs TRBV18 and TRBJ1-2; tentative D call: TRBD1 (6 bases). V was pared by 4 bases and J by 7 bases, with 10 bases between. Per the germline V gene, CDR1 is KGHSH and CDR2 is LQKENI. The CDR3 contains 12 residues. CDR3 DNA sequence: TGTGCCAGCTCACAGGGGGAACCTGGCTACACCTTC. Amino acid sequence: CASSQGEPGYTF.

The chain uses TRBV9 and TRBJ2-5; 8 positions match TRBD2. The V gene end was trimmed by 4 bases and the J gene end by 3 bases; junction bases not matched to a gene: 11. CDR1 is SGDLS, CDR2 YYNGEE, per germline. The CDR3 is made up of 16 amino acids. The CDR3 region has the DNA TGTGCCAGCAGCAGGGGCGGGGGGAGAGGGGAAGAGACCCAGTACTTC. Amino acid sequence: CASSRGGGRGEETQYF.

This rearrangement joins TRBV7-2 to TRBJ1-3, with a possible D match to TRBD1 (5 bases). The germline V gene has CDR1 SGHTA and CDR2 FQGNSA. Trimming left V 3 bases short and J 0 bases short, with 12 bases between. This CDR3 has 16 residues. The CDR3 region is CASSFQYRSSGNTIYF. CDR3 coding DNA: TGTGCCAGCAGCTTTCAGTACAGGAGCTCTGGAAACACCATATATTTT.

The chain carries TRBV18 and TRBJ1-5, with D unresolved. The CDR3 length is 13 residues. V lost 3 bases to trimming and J lost 7 bases, with 10 bases between them. Germline lookup yields CDR1 KGHSH and CDR2 LQKENI. CDR3 sequence reads: CASSPEGSQPQHF. For the CDR3, the DNA is TGTGCCAGCTCACCGGAGGGTTCGCAGCCCCAGCATTTT.

V gene TRBV2 combines with J gene TRBJ2-5; D uncertain. Trimming removed 3 bases from V and 4 bases from J, with 9 bases in between. Per the germline V gene, CDR1 is SNHLY and CDR2 is FYNNEI. The CDR3 totals 13 residues. CDR3 residues: CASSDGQVETQYF. CDR3 bases: TGTGCCAGCAGTGATGGCCAAGTAGAGACCCAGTACTTC.

V and J are TRBV28 and TRBJ2-7; 8 bases fit TRBD2. V lost 8 bases and J lost 1; bases outside the gene matches: 7. Germline CDR1 is MDHEN and CDR2 is SYDVKM. This CDR3 comprises 14 residues. The CDR3 loop reads CASGERERSYEQYF. Here the CDR3 DNA reads TGTGCCAGCGGGGAGCGGGAGCGGTCCTACGAGCAGTACTTC.

V is TRBV6-4 and J is TRBJ1-5; D uncertain. V was trimmed by 7 bases and J by 5 bases, leaving 15 bases between them. CDR1 and CDR2 (germline): MRHNA, SNTAGT. CDR3 size: 14 residues. CDR3 bases: TGTGCCAGCAATTGCGGGTCAAAGGATCAGCCCCAGCATTTT. Its protein is CASNCGSKDQPQHF.

The chain recombines TRBV6-5 with TRBJ1-1, with 7 bases aligning to TRBD1. With 5 bases clipped from V and 11 bases from J, the junction kept 8 bases outside the gene matches. In germline, CDR1 is MNHEY, CDR2 SVGAGI. The CDR3 sequence is 12 residues long. The CDR3 loop is CASSARGRTAFF. The CDR3 region has the DNA TGTGCCAGCAGTGCTAGGGGGCGGACCGCTTTCTTT.

The table lists this clone with a few counts. CDR3 in amino acids: CASSLFPGSTDTQYF. The DNA for the CDR3 is TGTGCCAGCAGTTTATTTCCGGGAAGCACAGATACGCAGTATTTT. The V gene is TRBV27, the J gene TRBJ2-3, with TRBD2 as a possible D gene (5 bases). The CDR3 has 15 residues. V shed 1 base and J shed 0 bases, with 8 bases lying between them. Germline CDR1 MNHEY, CDR2 SMNVEV (reference sequence).